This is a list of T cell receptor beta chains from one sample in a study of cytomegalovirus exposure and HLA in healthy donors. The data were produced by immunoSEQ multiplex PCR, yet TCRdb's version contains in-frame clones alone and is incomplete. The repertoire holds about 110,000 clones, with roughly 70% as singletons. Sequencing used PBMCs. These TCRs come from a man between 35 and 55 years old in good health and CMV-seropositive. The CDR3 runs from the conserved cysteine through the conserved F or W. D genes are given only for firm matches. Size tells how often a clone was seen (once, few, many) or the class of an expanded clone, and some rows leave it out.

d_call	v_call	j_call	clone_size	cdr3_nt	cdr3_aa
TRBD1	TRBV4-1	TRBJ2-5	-	TGCGCCAGCAGCCAAGATGGGACAGCGGAGACCCAGTACTTC	CASSQDGTAETQYF
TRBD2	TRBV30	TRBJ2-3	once	TGTGCCTGGACGCGGGGGGTGAGCACAGATACGCAGTATTTT	CAWTRGVSTDTQYF
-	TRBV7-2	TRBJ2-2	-	TGTGCCAGCAGCGCCCGCGCTAGGCAGAACACCGGGGAGCTGTTTTTT	CASSARARQNTGELFF
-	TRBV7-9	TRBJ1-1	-	TGTGCCAGCAGCACAGGGATATCTGAAGCTTTCTTT	CASSTGISEAFF
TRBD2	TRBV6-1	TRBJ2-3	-	TGTGCCAGCGGAGCTAGCGGACGCACAGATACGCAGTATTTT	CASGASGRTDTQYF
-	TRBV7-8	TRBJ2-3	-	TGTGCCAGCAGCTTATCAGAGGTGGGCACAGATACGCAGTATTTT	CASSLSEVGTDTQYF
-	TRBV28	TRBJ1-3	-	TGTGCCAGCAGTCCCCCGACTGACGTCTCTGGAAACACCATATATTTT	CASSPPTDVSGNTIYF
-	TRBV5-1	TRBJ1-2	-	TGCGCCAGCAGCTTGGCAGGCATAAACTATGGCTACACCTTC	CASSLAGINYGYTF
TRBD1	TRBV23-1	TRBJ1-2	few	TGCGCCAGCAGTCACAAGACAGGGGATGGCTACACCTTC	CASSHKTGDGYTF
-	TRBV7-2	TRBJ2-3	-	TGTGCCAGCAGCTTAGCGCGCGGCCTTCTTAACGCAGATACGCAGTATTTT	CASSLARGLLNADTQYF
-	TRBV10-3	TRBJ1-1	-	TGTGCCATCAGTGAGCAGGGTAACACTGAAGCTTTCTTT	CAISEQGNTEAFF
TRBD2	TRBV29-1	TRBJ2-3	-	TGCAGCGTTAGACGACTAGCGGACACAGATACGCAGTATTTT	CSVRRLADTDTQYF
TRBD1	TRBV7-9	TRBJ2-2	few	TGTGCCAGCAGCCCCGGACAGGGACCGAACACCGGGGAGCTGTTTTTT	CASSPGQGPNTGELFF
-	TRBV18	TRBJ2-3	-	TGTGCCAGCTCACCGGAGTACCTTAGCACAGATACGCAGTATTTT	CASSPEYLSTDTQYF
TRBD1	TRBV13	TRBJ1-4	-	TGTGCCAGCACCACAGGGGGCACTAATGAAAAACTGTTTTTT	CASTTGGTNEKLFF
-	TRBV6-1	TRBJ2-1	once	TGTGCCAGCAGTGAGGTGAGAGGGCATGAGCAGTTCTTC	CASSEVRGHEQFF
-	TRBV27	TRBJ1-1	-	TGTGCCAGCAGGCAGGGAGGCGCGACATCTGAAGCTTTCTTT	CASRQGGATSEAFF
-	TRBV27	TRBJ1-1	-	TGTGCCAGCAGTGCCCCGGGGGACACTGAAGCTTTCTTT	CASSAPGDTEAFF
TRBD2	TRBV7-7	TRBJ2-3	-	TGTGCCAGCAGCTCCGGGACTAGCGGACTCACAGATACGCAGTATTTT	CASSSGTSGLTDTQYF
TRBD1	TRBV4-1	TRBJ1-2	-	TGCGCCAGCAGCCAACACTCGACAGGGGCCTATGGCTACACCTTC	CASSQHSTGAYGYTF
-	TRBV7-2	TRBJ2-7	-	TGTGCCAGCAGCTTAGTGGGCAGCTCCTACGAGCAGTACTTC	CASSLVGSSYEQYF
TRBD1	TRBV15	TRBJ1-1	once	TGTGCCACCAGCAGAGATGACAGGGTTTTGAACACTGAAGCTTTCTTT	CATSRDDRVLNTEAFF
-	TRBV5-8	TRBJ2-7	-	TGTGCCAGCAGAATCAGGCCTCGTGAGCAGTACTTC	CASRIRPREQYF
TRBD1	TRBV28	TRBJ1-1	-	TGTGCCAGCAGGATTACAGGGGTCGTGTCTGAAGCTTTCTTT	CASRITGVVSEAFF
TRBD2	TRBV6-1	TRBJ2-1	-	TGTGCCAGCAGTGAATTTGGGCTAGCGGGAGTGGGGCCTTACTACGATGAGCAGTTCTTC	CASSEFGLAGVGPYYDEQFF
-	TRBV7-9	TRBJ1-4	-	TGTGCCAGCAGCTTAGCCCCTGCGGGGGCTGAAAAACTGTTTTTT	CASSLAPAGAEKLFF
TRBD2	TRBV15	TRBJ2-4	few	TGTGCCACCAGCAGAGGGTACGGGAGGGGAAACATTCAGTACTTC	CATSRGYGRGNIQYF
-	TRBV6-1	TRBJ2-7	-	TGTGCCAGCAGTGAGTTTGGCAACGAGCAGTACTTC	CASSEFGNEQYF
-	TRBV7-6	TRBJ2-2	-	TGTGCCTCATTAGACACGAACACCGGGGAGCTGTTTTTT	CASLDTNTGELFF
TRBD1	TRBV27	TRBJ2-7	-	TGTGCCAGCAGCCTTTTGGCGGGACAGGGAGGGTACGAGCAGTACTTC	CASSLLAGQGGYEQYF
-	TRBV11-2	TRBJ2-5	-	TGTGCCAGCAGCCTCATTGGTGGGACACTTCAAGAGACCCAGTACTTC	CASSLIGGTLQETQYF
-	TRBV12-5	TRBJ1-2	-	TGTGCTAGTGGTTTGGGGTCAGGGGTAGAGGATGGCTACACCTTC	CASGLGSGVEDGYTF
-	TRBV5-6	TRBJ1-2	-	TGTGCCAGCAGCTTGGCCCGGCGGGGGCCCTATGGCTACACCTTC	CASSLARRGPYGYTF
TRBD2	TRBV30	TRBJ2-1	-	TGTGCCTGGAGCGGACTAGCGGGAGTCGATGAGCAGTTCTTC	CAWSGLAGVDEQFF
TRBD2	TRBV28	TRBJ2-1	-	TGTGCCAGCAGTCCGGGACTAGCGGGAAGCTCCTACAATGAGCAGTTCTTC	CASSPGLAGSSYNEQFF
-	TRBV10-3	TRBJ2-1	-	TGTGCCATCAGTGAAAGGGCGGGAATCTCCTACAATGAGCAGTTCTTC	CAISERAGISYNEQFF
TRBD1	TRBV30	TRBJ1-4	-	TGTGCCTGGAGTGTTCGGCACAGGGGGCTGGAAAAACTGTTTTTT	CAWSVRHRGLEKLFF
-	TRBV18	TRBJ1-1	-	TGTGCCAGCTCACCGATGTCAGGGCGCATGAACACTGAAGCTTTCTTT	CASSPMSGRMNTEAFF